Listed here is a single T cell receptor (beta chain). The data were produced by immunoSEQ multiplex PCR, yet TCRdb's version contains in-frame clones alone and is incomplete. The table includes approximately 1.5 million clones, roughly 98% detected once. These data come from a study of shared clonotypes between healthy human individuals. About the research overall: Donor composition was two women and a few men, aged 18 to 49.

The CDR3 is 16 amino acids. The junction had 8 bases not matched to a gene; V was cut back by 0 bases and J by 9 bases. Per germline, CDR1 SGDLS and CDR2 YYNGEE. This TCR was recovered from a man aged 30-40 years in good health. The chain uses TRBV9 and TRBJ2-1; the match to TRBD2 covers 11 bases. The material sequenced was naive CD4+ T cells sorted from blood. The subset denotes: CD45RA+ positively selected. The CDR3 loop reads CASSVAVAGGLGEQFF. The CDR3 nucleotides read TGTGCCAGCAGCGTAGCGGTAGCGGGAGGGCTTGGTGAGCAGTTCTTC.